This section outlines one T cell receptor (beta chain) sequence together with its context. The antigen is unknown. This specimen comes from a study of Ad26.COV2.S vaccination and SARS-CoV-2 variants. About the study: Administration of Ad26.COV2.S was intramuscular, either once or twice 56 days apart.

Noted treatment: roughly 20 received Ad26.COV2.S at low or high dose, single or two shots; about 5 received placebo; per-sample allocation not given. Material that was analyzed had been drawn on day 63 after the first vaccine or placebo injection. The study used a vaccine consisting of an Ad26 vector that expressed Wuhan-strain SARS-CoV-2 spike. Findings and limits, study-wide: Placebo recipients trailed vaccine recipients in spike-specific TCR breadth.

Profiling relied on immunoSEQ multiplex PCR, and the TCRdb table lists in-frame clones only, not all of them. This sample has 500,000 or so clones; around nine tenths occur once, and the top ten carry more than 10%. Germline CDR1 reads KGHSH; CDR2 reads LQKENI. V gave up 5 bases and J gave up 2 bases; unmatched junction bases: 4. The CDR3 is made up of 15 amino acids. The rearrangement links TRBV18 to TRBJ2-1; 9 bases align to TRBD1. This TCR derives from a person aged 18-60 years who received the Ad26.COV2.S COVID-19 vaccine or a placebo. The material sequenced was peripheral blood, taken in a trial of Ad26.COV2.S vaccine versus placebo. CDR3 nucleotide sequence: TGTGCCAGCTCAGTGGGGACAGGGACCTACAATGAGCAGTTCTTC. This gives the protein CASSVGTGTYNEQFF.